These 9 T cell receptor beta chains originate from one sample sequenced in a study of Graves' ophthalmopathy and Graves' hyperthyroidism. The TCR beta CDR3 regions underwent amplification from RNA transcripts. In the first round, RT-PCR was carried out with HTBI primers, and a multiplex PCR formed the second round. MiXCR, run by TCRdb on the multiplex PCR reads, gives a single entry per CDR3 protein. The data show 260,000 or so distinct CDR3 sequences, 45% seen once. Input material: peripheral blood. These receptors all stem from an adult man with Graves' ophthalmopathy.

There are a few counts of this clonotype. The CDR3 loop reads CAISETGGLYEQYF. CDR3 in DNA: TGTGCCATCAGTGAAACAGGGGGCTTGTACGAGCAGTACTTC. The V call is TRBV10-3, the J call TRBJ2-7; 9 positions agree with TRBD1. The CDR3 covers 14 residues. Germline CDR1 is ENHRY and CDR2 is SYGVKD. The V gene end was trimmed by 3 bases and the J gene end by 4 bases; junction bases not matched to a gene: 4.

This clonotype has just a few counts. This sequence joins TRBV2 and TRBJ1-5, with D maybe TRBD1 (5 bases). Trimming left V 6 bases short and J 1 base short, with 13 bases between. Germline assignment: CDR1 SNHLY and CDR2 FYNNEI. The CDR3 consists of 15 residues. In DNA, the CDR3 is TGTGCCAGCAGGGATCAGGGCTACAGCAATCAGCCCCAGCATTTT. Translating it yields CASRDQGYSNQPQHF.

The genes are TRBV10-1 and TRBJ2-7; no firm D call. Germline CDR1 reads WNHNN; CDR2 reads SYGVQD (reference sequence). The CDR3 loop spans 11 amino acids. V was cut by 8 bases and J by 0 bases, with 5 bases left in between. The CDR3 region has the DNA TGCGCCAGCCTCACCTCCTACGAGCAGTACTTC. The encoded protein is CASLTSYEQYF.

The table lists this clonotype with a count of one. V is TRBV7-3 and J is TRBJ2-7, with TRBD1 identical over 10 bases. V shed 5 bases, J shed 7 bases, and the junction held 11 bases outside the gene matches. The germline CDR1 and CDR2 sequences are SGHTA and FQGTGA. This CDR3 spans 15 amino acids. CDR3 in DNA: TGTGCCAGCAGCCGCCCCTATGACAGGGGGCGAGAGCAGTACTTC. It codes for CASSRPYDRGREQYF.

This chain links TRBV7-2 with TRBJ2-2; D remains ambiguous. The V and J ends lost 0 bases and 4 bases respectively, with 3 bases between them. The V gene's germline CDR1 is SGHTA and CDR2 FQGNSA. The CDR3 is made up of 13 amino acids. The CDR3 region is CASSLAPTGELFF. For the CDR3, the DNA is TGTGCCAGCAGCTTAGCTCCCACCGGGGAGCTGTTTTTT. The variable domain in full, completed from reference TRBV7-2 and TRBJ2-2, reads GAGVSQSPSNKVTEKGKDVELRCDPISGHTALYWYRQSLGQGLEFLIYFQGNSAPDKSGLPSDRFSAERTGGSVSTLTIQRTQQEDSAVYLCASSLAPTGELFFGEGSRLTVL.

This clonotype has just a few counts. The V gene is TRBV7-9, the J gene TRBJ2-5, with no clear D. Germline CDR1 and CDR2: SEHNR and FQNEAQ (reference sequence). V was shortened by 4 bases and J by 7 bases, with 10 bases between the two germline ends. The CDR3 extends over 12 amino acids. CDR3 amino acids: CASSWPPGTQYF. The CDR3 nucleotides read TGTGCCAGCAGCTGGCCCCCAGGGACCCAGTACTTC.

The rearrangement uses TRBV4-2 and TRBJ1-2; D ambiguous. Trimming took 0 bases from V and 2 from J, leaving 7 bases between them. The CDR3 extends over 14 amino acids. The V gene's germline CDR1 is LGHNA and CDR2 YNFKEQ. CDR3 loop: CASSQDPPNYGYTF. CDR3 sequence (DNA): TGTGCCAGCAGCCAAGATCCGCCGAACTATGGCTACACCTTC.

The rearrangement joins TRBV9 to TRBJ2-2; D is unclear. V lost 7 bases and J lost 2, with 3 bases in between. Germline CDR1 and CDR2: SGDLS and YYNGEE. This CDR3 has 11 amino acids. CDR3 in amino acids: CASFNTGELFF. In DNA, the CDR3 is TGTGCCAGCTTCAACACCGGGGAGCTGTTTTTT.

This clonotype was found a few times. The chain is built from TRBV5-6 and TRBJ2-7; D not resolved. Between the trimmed V and J ends, which lost 0 bases and 5 bases, there was a span of 6 bases. CDR3 size: 12 residues. Germline V gene sequence: CDR1 SGHDT, CDR2 YYEEEE. The CDR3 protein is CASSLEGNEQYF. In DNA, the CDR3 is TGTGCCAGCAGCTTGGAGGGCAACGAGCAGTACTTC.